What follows are 24 T cell receptor beta chains derived from one specimen sequenced in a study of OX40 agonist ivuxolimab in advanced cancers. TCRdb's table, derived via immunoSEQ multiplex PCR, lists solely in-frame clones and lacks some. Altogether approximately 80,000 clones are present, roughly 85% being singletons, with the ten largest covering roughly 0.61%. This material consisted of CD4+ or CD8+ T cells sorted from blood, taken in a trial of the OX40 agonist ivuxolimab. These receptors were taken from an adult with an advanced solid tumor such as melanoma, head and neck, liver or kidney cancer.

The genes are TRBV6-5 and TRBJ2-5; 11 bases are shared with TRBD2. Germline lookup yields CDR1 MNHEY and CDR2 SVGAGI. V lost 5 bases, J lost 2 bases, and 4 bases stayed unmatched. The CDR3 extends over 15 amino acids. The CDR3 nucleotides are TGTGCCAGCAGTAAGGGACTAGCGGTGCAAGAGACCCAGTACTTC. This codes for CASSKGLAVQETQYF.

J is TRBJ1-2 and V is TRBV7-9; D is possibly TRBD1 (5 bases). Germline lookup yields CDR1 SEHNR and CDR2 FQNEAQ (reference sequence). CDR3 length equals 13 residues. V was clipped by 1 base and J by 10 bases, with 13 bases between them. In DNA form, the CDR3 reads TGTGCCAGCAGCTTAGGGACAAGGGGAAACTACACCTTC. Protein: CASSLGTRGNYTF.

The sample holds one count of this clone. The chain has TRBV5-6 and TRBJ1-4, with 11 bases lining up with TRBD1. The trim removed 4 bases at V and 3 bases at J, leaving 11 bases unmatched. Germline V gene data show CDR1 as SGHDT and CDR2 as YYEEEE. This CDR3 is 18 amino acids long. The CDR3 DNA reads TGTGCCAGCAGCCCAGGACAGGGGGCGTTTCGGGCTAATGAAAAACTGTTTTTT. Protein sequence: CASSPGQGAFRANEKLFF.

The chain recombines TRBV2 with TRBJ2-3, with D possibly TRBD2 on 6 matching bases. Germline CDR1 is SNHLY and CDR2 is FYNNEI. The CDR3 runs 17 residues. Trimming cost V 0 bases and J 1 base, with 14 bases left between them. The CDR3 region is CASSEANARGGTDTQYF. CDR3 bases: TGTGCCAGCAGTGAAGCAAACGCGCGGGGCGGCACAGATACGCAGTATTTT.

This chain links TRBV6-1 with TRBJ2-7; D might be TRBD2 (5 bases). The CDR3 has 14 amino acids. Germline assignment: CDR1 MNHNS and CDR2 SASEGT. V dropped 1 base and J dropped 4 bases, with 11 bases sitting between them. This CDR3 reads CASSEGGWLYEQYF. The CDR3 DNA sequence: TGTGCCAGCAGTGAAGGAGGGTGGTTGTACGAGCAGTACTTC.

The J gene is TRBJ1-2, the V gene TRBV7-9; no reliable D call. Trimming left V 1 base short and J 3 bases short, with 9 bases between. The CDR3 loop spans 14 amino acids. Germline-derived CDR1 and CDR2 are SEHNR and FQNEAQ (reference sequence). The CDR3: CASSLGAGDYGYTF. The CDR3 DNA reads TGTGCCAGCAGCTTAGGTGCCGGAGACTATGGCTACACCTTC.

This chain uses TRBV19 with TRBJ1-6, with TRBD1 matching 10 bases. Germline CDR1 LNHDA, CDR2 SQIVND (reference sequence). This CDR3 spans 17 amino acids. V lost 6 bases to trimming and J lost 6 bases; unmatched junction nucleotides: 11. This CDR3 is CASRTNTGTGANSPLHF. CDR3 in DNA: TGTGCCAGTAGGACTAACACCGGGACAGGGGCTAATTCACCCCTCCACTTT.

The V call is TRBV2, the J call TRBJ1-3; D is unresolved. Germline CDR1 and CDR2: SNHLY and FYNNEI. V lost 3 bases and J lost 4, with 16 bases in between. This CDR3 spans 16 amino acids. The CDR3: CASSEVSGGSGNTIYF. The CDR3 DNA reads TGTGCCAGCAGTGAGGTGTCGGGAGGTTCAGGAAACACCATATATTTT.

For the CDR3, the DNA is TGTGCCAGCAGCTTAGCGGGAAGTTCGGAGACCCAGTACTTC. Protein sequence: CASSLAGSSETQYF. The rearrangement links TRBV7-8 to TRBJ2-5; D gene uncertain. Trimming removed 0 bases at V and 5 bases at J, with 10 bases between. This CDR3 is 14 amino acids long. Per germline, CDR1 SGHVS and CDR2 FQNEAQ.

This chain uses TRBV23-1 with TRBJ2-7; D call uncertain. TRBV23-1 is annotated as an ORF whose role is uncertain. The CDR3 runs 16 residues. V dropped 0 bases and J dropped 6 bases, with 18 bases sitting between them. Here the CDR3 reads CASSQSDRQTWGEQYF. CDR3 coding DNA: TGCGCCAGCAGTCAATCGGACCGACAAACCTGGGGCGAGCAGTACTTC.

In its sample, this clone was seen once. The J gene is TRBJ2-1, the V gene TRBV7-3; 9 bases match TRBD2. Losses at the gene ends were 4 bases for V and 3 bases for J; bases not matched to a gene: 4. This CDR3 contains 15 residues. The germline V gene encodes CDR1 SGHTA and CDR2 FQGTGA. CDR3 sequence: CASSSVAGDYNEQFF. In DNA, the CDR3 is TGTGCCAGCAGCTCAGTAGCGGGGGACTACAATGAGCAGTTCTTC.

Of note for this clone: The sample carries other DNA sequences with the same CDR3. The chain links TRBV20-1 to TRBJ2-7; tentative D call: TRBD2 (5 bases). Trimming pared 1 base from V and 6 bases from J, leaving 7 bases between. Germline CDR1 DFQATT, CDR2 SNEGSKA (reference sequence). This CDR3 is 11 amino acids long. The CDR3 DNA follows: TGCAGTGCTAGAGTGCGGGTCGAGCAGTACTTC. The encoded protein is CSARVRVEQYF.

The chain recombines TRBV6-1 with TRBJ1-3, with D hard to call. With 7 bases removed from V and 0 bases from J, the gap between germline ends came to 10 bases. The CDR3 has 14 amino acids. Per germline, CDR1 MNHNS and CDR2 SASEGT. CDR3 nucleotide sequence: TGTGCCAGCACCTGGGAGCCCTCTGGAAACACCATATATTTT. Its translation: CASTWEPSGNTIYF.

J is TRBJ2-6 and V is TRBV12-5, with 8 bases identical to TRBD1. The V gene's germline CDR1 is LGHNT and CDR2 FRNRAP. V lost 6 bases and J lost 4; bases outside the gene matches: 11. The CDR3 extends over 17 amino acids. CDR3 loop: CASGRRQGADGANVLTF. DNA for the CDR3: TGTGCTAGTGGCAGACGTCAGGGGGCGGACGGGGCCAACGTCCTGACTTTC.

V and J are TRBV9 and TRBJ2-7, with 7 bases identical to TRBD1. With V trimmed by 4 bases and J by 5 bases, 6 bases remained unmatched. Per germline, CDR1 SGDLS and CDR2 YYNGEE. The CDR3 has 13 residues. CDR3 residues: CASSPTDRDEQYF. CDR3 coding DNA: TGTGCCAGCAGCCCGACCGACAGGGACGAGCAGTACTTC.

The V and J genes are TRBV11-3 and TRBJ2-5; D remains unclear. The CDR3 runs 14 residues. The germline V gene has CDR1 SGHNT and CDR2 YENEEA. Trimming removed 2 bases from V and 7 bases from J, with 14 bases in between. The CDR3 here is CASSLTSGFGTQYF. The CDR3 DNA reads as TGTGCCAGCAGCTTAACGTCTGGGTTCGGGACCCAGTACTTC.

The chain combines TRBV4-2 with TRBJ1-2; D unclear. CDR1 LGHNA and CDR2 YNFKEQ come from the germline V gene. The CDR3 consists of 12 residues. V lost 4 bases and J 6 bases, leaving 9 bases between the germline ends. The CDR3 nucleotides read TGTGCCAGCAGCCGAAACACCGATGGCTACACCTTC. Protein product: CASSRNTDGYTF.

The V gene is TRBV2, the J gene TRBJ2-2; D gene unclear. V lost 2 bases and J 9 bases, leaving 10 bases between the germline ends. In germline, CDR1 is SNHLY, CDR2 FYNNEI. The CDR3 runs 13 residues. The CDR3 loop is CASSESRTRELFF. The CDR3 DNA is TGTGCCAGCAGTGAATCTAGGACCCGGGAGCTGTTTTTT.

This clone is a singleton in its sample. The V and J genes are TRBV19 and TRBJ2-3, with 8 nucleotides matching TRBD2. Looked up from germline, CDR1 is LNHDA and CDR2 is SQIVND (reference sequence). Trimming cost V 5 bases and J 4 bases; bases outside gene matches: 8. CDR3 length equals 15 residues. The CDR3 nucleotides read TGTGCCAGTAGTGTCCTCGGGGGGGCCTCAGATACGCAGTATTTT. It yields the protein CASSVLGGASDTQYF. Full variable domain (rest looked up from reference TRBV19 and TRBJ2-3): DGGITQSPKYLFRKEGQNVTLSCEQNLNHDAMYWYRQDPGQGLRLIYYSQIVNDFQKGDIAEGYSVSREKKESFPLTVTSAQKNPTAFYLCASSVLGGASDTQYFGPGTRLTVL.

V gene TRBV11-2 combines with J gene TRBJ1-1, with TRBD1 matching 7 bases. CDR1 and CDR2 (germline): SGHAT, FQNNGV. The junction had 15 bases not matched to a gene; V was cut back by 5 bases and J by 3 bases. The CDR3 spans 17 residues. CDR3: CASSGRDRRLTDTEAFF. CDR3 DNA sequence: TGTGCCAGCAGCGGCCGGGACAGAAGACTTACAGACACTGAAGCTTTCTTT. Full variable domain (missing parts from reference TRBV11-2 and TRBJ1-1): EAGVAQSPRYKIIEKRQSVAFWCNPISGHATLYWYQQILGQGPKLLIQFQNNGVVDDSQLPKDRFSAERLKGVDSTLKIQPAKLEDSAVYLCASSGRDRRLTDTEAFFGQGTRLTVV.

V usage is TRBV5-1 and J usage is TRBJ1-2, with a weak D call TRBD1 (5 bases). V was pared by 5 bases and J by 3 bases, with 20 bases between. CDR1 and CDR2 from the germline V gene are SGHRS and YFSETQ. The CDR3 covers 16 residues. CDR3 coding DNA: TGCGCCAGCAGAAAGGACGGGGGACCCGTGGACTATGGCTACACCTTC. Translated, it gives CASRKDGGPVDYGYTF.

J is TRBJ2-2 and V is TRBV9; D call uncertain. The germline V gene encodes CDR1 SGDLS and CDR2 YYNGEE. V dropped 2 bases and J dropped 6 bases, with 11 bases sitting between them. CDR3 length: 14 residues. Here the CDR3 reads CASSVKSGAGELFF. CDR3 coding DNA: TGTGCCAGCAGCGTGAAAAGTGGGGCCGGGGAGCTGTTTTTT.

The J gene is TRBJ2-7, the V gene TRBV27; D could derive from TRBD1 or TRBD2 (6 bases each). The CDR3 consists of 16 residues. Germline-derived CDR1 and CDR2 are MNHEY and SMNVEV (reference sequence). V gave up 4 bases and J gave up 2 bases, with 18 bases separating them. For the CDR3, the DNA is TGTGCCAGCAGTTCCCCCCCCGGGGGCCAAACCTACGAGCAGTACTTC. Translation: CASSSPPGGQTYEQYF.

The chain carries TRBV6-1 and TRBJ1-1, with a possible D match to TRBD1 (6 bases). Germline CDR1 and CDR2: MNHNS and SASEGT. Trimming shortened V by 5 bases and J by 8 bases, and 9 bases separated the two germline ends. This CDR3 spans 11 amino acids. The CDR3 DNA follows: TGTGCCAGCAGTTCTAGGGGGGAAGCTTTCTTT. As protein: CASSSRGEAFF.